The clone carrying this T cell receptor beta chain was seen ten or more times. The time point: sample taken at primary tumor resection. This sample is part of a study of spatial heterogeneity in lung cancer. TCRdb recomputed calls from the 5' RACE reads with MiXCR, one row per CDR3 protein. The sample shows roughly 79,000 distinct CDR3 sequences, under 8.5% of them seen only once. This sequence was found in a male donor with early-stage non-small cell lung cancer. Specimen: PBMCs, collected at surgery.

The CDR3 loop reads CASSPKDRGLEQYF. CDR3 in DNA: TGTGCCAGCAGTCCTAAGGACAGGGGCCTTGAGCAGTACTTC. V and J are TRBV7-9 and TRBJ2-7, with 9 nucleotides matching TRBD1. V lost 6 bases, J lost 7 bases, and 10 bases stayed unmatched. This CDR3 spans 14 amino acids. CDR1 and CDR2 from the germline V gene are SEHNR and FQNEAQ (reference sequence).